The 27 T cell receptor beta chains below all came from one sample that was sequenced in a study of PD-1 blockade in classical Hodgkin lymphoma. Profiling relied on immunoSEQ multiplex PCR, and the TCRdb table lists in-frame clones only, not all of them. Counted here are more than 140,000 clones, about 78% occurring once; the ten biggest clones make up 7.5% to 9.5%. Relapse after autologous stem cell transplantation occurred in every patient, and brentuximab vedotin exposure varied. This specimen was peripheral blood mononuclear cells (PBMCs), taken before the second cycle of nivolumab. The receptors shown here come from a human donor with classical Hodgkin lymphoma.

This sequence joins TRBV19 and TRBJ1-2; TRBD1 is a possible D gene (5 bases). The CDR3 loop spans 11 amino acids. The V gene lost 6 bases and the J gene lost 6 bases, with 8 bases spanning the gap. The germline V gene encodes CDR1 LNHDA and CDR2 SQIVND (reference sequence). The CDR3 here is CASSFRDGYTF. DNA for the CDR3: TGTGCCAGTAGCTTCAGGGATGGCTACACCTTC.

This sequence joins TRBV13 and TRBJ1-3; the match to TRBD1 covers 7 bases. This CDR3 is built from 15 residues. V gave up 5 bases and J gave up 3 bases; unmatched junction bases: 7. The germline V gene encodes CDR1 PRHDT and CDR2 FYEKMQ (reference sequence). The CDR3 sequence: CASSPLAGGGNTIYF. The CDR3 DNA reads TGTGCCAGCAGCCCCTTGGCAGGGGGTGGAAACACCATATATTTT.

This clone was recorded a few times. The rearrangement joins TRBV19 to TRBJ2-2, with TRBD2 matching 10 bases. Losses at the gene ends were 7 bases for V and 8 bases for J; bases not matched to a gene: 16. This CDR3 contains 17 residues. Per the germline V gene, CDR1 is LNHDA and CDR2 is SQIVND (reference sequence). CDR3 nucleotide sequence: TGTGCCAGTACCGCCGGACTAGCGGCTTGGTTTAGGGGGGAGCTGTTTTTT. This translates into CASTAGLAAWFRGELFF.

This clone was picked up many times. The CDR3 is CASSPLVNTEAFF. CDR3 nucleotide sequence: TGTGCCAGCTCACCTCTTGTGAACACTGAAGCTTTCTTT. The V and J genes are TRBV18 and TRBJ1-1; no firm D call. The CDR3 is made up of 13 amino acids. Trimming removed 3 bases from V and 0 bases from J, with 5 bases in between. Germline assignment: CDR1 KGHSH and CDR2 LQKENI.

This chain uses TRBV2 with TRBJ2-5, with unresolved D. The CDR3 spans 11 residues. The ends were cut back, 6 bases at V and 7 bases at J, with 9 bases in the middle. Germline CDR1 SNHLY, CDR2 FYNNEI. CDR3 nucleotide sequence: TGTGCCAGCAGGGTAGCTGGGACCCAGTACTTC. Its translation is CASRVAGTQYF.

The V gene is TRBV4-2, the J gene TRBJ2-7; D might be TRBD1 or TRBD2, each matching 5 bases. The CDR3 has 15 residues. V shed 3 bases and J shed 0 bases, with 12 bases lying between them. The V gene's germline CDR1 is LGHNA and CDR2 YNFKEQ. Here the CDR3 DNA reads TGTGCCAGCAGCCAGGGACGGGGAAGCTCCTACGAGCAGTACTTC. It translates to CASSQGRGSSYEQYF.

This rearrangement joins TRBV28 to TRBJ2-7, with D perhaps TRBD1 or TRBD2 (5 bases each). The CDR3 runs to 15 residues. The germline gives CDR1 MDHEN, CDR2 SYDVKM. V lost 1 base to trimming and J lost 0 bases, with 10 bases between them. For the CDR3, the DNA is TGTGCCAGCAGTTTATCCTGGGGGAGCTCCTACGAGCAGTACTTC. It codes for CASSLSWGSSYEQYF.

This chain uses TRBV4-1 with TRBJ2-2, with TRBD2 matching 10 bases. Germline CDR1 and CDR2: MGHRA and YSYEKL. V was clipped by 0 bases and J by 0 bases; unmatched bases: 4. This CDR3 is built from 18 residues. The CDR3 loop is CASSQDQLAGANTGELFF. As DNA, the CDR3 is TGCGCCAGCAGCCAAGATCAGCTAGCGGGAGCGAACACCGGGGAGCTGTTTTTT.

CDR3 coding DNA: TGTGCCAGCAGCGCCGTAAGGGGCTACACCTTC. It yields the protein CASSAVRGYTF. The V and J genes are TRBV7-9 and TRBJ1-2; D remains unclear. V lost 5 bases and J 8 bases, leaving 9 bases between the germline ends. CDR1 and CDR2 from the germline V gene are SEHNR and FQNEAQ (reference sequence). The CDR3 contains 11 residues.

This clone has just a few counts. The CDR3 protein is CASSPPGVHSQPQHF. For the CDR3, the DNA is TGTGCCAGCAGCCCCCCCGGGGTGCATAGTCAGCCCCAGCATTTT. V usage is TRBV7-9 and J usage is TRBJ1-5, with D unresolved. The CDR3 covers 15 residues. Trimming shortened V by 5 bases and J by 6 bases, and 17 bases separated the two germline ends. Germline V gives CDR1 SEHNR, CDR2 FQNEAQ (reference sequence).

This clone was observed a handful of times. The chain links TRBV13 to TRBJ1-2; D possibly corresponds to TRBD1 (6 bases). CDR3 size: 14 residues. Germline-derived CDR1 and CDR2 are PRHDT and FYEKMQ (reference sequence). Trimming removed 5 bases from V and 5 bases from J, with 15 bases in between. CDR3: CASSPPTGSYGYTF. The CDR3 region has the DNA TGTGCCAGCAGCCCCCCCACAGGGTCGTATGGCTACACCTTC. Full variable domain (outside the CDR3, taken from reference TRBV13 and TRBJ1-2): AAGVIQSPRHLIKEKRETATLKCYPIPRHDTVYWYQQGPGQDPQFLISFYEKMQSDKGSIPDRFSAQQFSDYHSELNMSSLELGDSALYFCASSPPTGSYGYTFGSGTRLTVV.

The sample holds many counts of this clone. The chain is built from TRBV19 and TRBJ2-1; D is perhaps TRBD1 (6 bases). The V end lost 7 bases, the J end lost 4 bases, and 20 bases lay between the germline ends. Germline V CDR1 and CDR2: LNHDA, SQIVND (reference sequence). CDR3 length: 16 residues. The DNA for the CDR3 is TGTGCCAGTAACTCCGGGTGGGGGCGGCTGTACAATGAGCAGTTCTTC. It translates to CASNSGWGRLYNEQFF.

This chain joins TRBV19 and TRBJ2-3; 12 bases are a match to TRBD2. With V trimmed by 0 bases and J by 0 bases, 4 bases remained unmatched. The CDR3 is 18 residues long. CDR1 and CDR2 from the germline V gene are LNHDA and SQIVND (reference sequence). The CDR3 nucleotides read TGTGCCAGTAGTATAGATCCAGGGACTAGCGGGAGCACAGATACGCAGTATTTT. It encodes CASSIDPGTSGSTDTQYF.

This rearrangement joins TRBV27 to TRBJ1-3; no clear D gene. The CDR3 loop spans 15 amino acids. Germline V gene lookup returns CDR1 MNHEY and CDR2 SMNVEV (reference sequence). Trimming removed 6 bases from V and 0 bases from J, with 12 bases in between. The CDR3 region has the DNA TGTGCCAGCAGCTTACTGTACAGCTCTGGAAACACCATATATTTT. It codes for CASSLLYSSGNTIYF.

V usage is TRBV19 and J usage is TRBJ1-5; weak D call: TRBD1 (5 bases). Trimming left V 7 bases short and J 1 base short, with 11 bases between. Germline V gives CDR1 LNHDA, CDR2 SQIVND (reference sequence). The CDR3 sequence is 14 residues long. Here the CDR3 reads CASTLGGSNQPQHF. CDR3 DNA sequence: TGTGCCAGTACCCTGGGGGGGAGCAATCAGCCCCAGCATTTT.

This chain links TRBV9 with TRBJ2-6, with unresolved D. The CDR3 loop spans 14 amino acids. In germline, CDR1 is SGDLS, CDR2 YYNGEE. V lost 1 base and J 0 bases, leaving 2 bases between the germline ends. The CDR3 protein is CASSVSSGANVLTF. The CDR3 nucleotides read TGTGCCAGCAGCGTAAGCTCTGGGGCCAACGTCCTGACTTTC.

The chain uses TRBV29-1 and TRBJ2-1, with 8 bases that match TRBD1. With V trimmed by 3 bases and J by 4 bases, 11 bases remained unmatched. This CDR3 has 16 residues. CDR1 is SQVTM and CDR2 is ANQGSEA in the germline V gene. CDR3 in DNA: TGCAGCGTTGACCCCTACCGGGACAGGCAGTACAATGAGCAGTTCTTC. Its translation is CSVDPYRDRQYNEQFF.

The V gene is TRBV4-2, the J gene TRBJ2-1; D is possibly TRBD2 (5 bases). CDR1 is LGHNA, CDR2 YNFKEQ, per germline. V lost 0 bases and J lost 4, with 13 bases in between. The CDR3 spans 16 residues. This chain's CDR3 is CASSQEPRLPYNEQFF. CDR3 nucleotide sequence: TGTGCCAGCAGCCAAGAACCGCGACTACCATACAATGAGCAGTTCTTC.

This clone was found a few times. The V gene is TRBV6-5, the J gene TRBJ1-1, with TRBD1 as a possible D gene (5 bases). The CDR3 totals 14 residues. Trimming took off 5 bases at V and 0 bases at J, with 10 bases between the two ends. CDR1 MNHEY and CDR2 SVGAGI come from the germline V gene. This chain's CDR3 is CASSPGRMNTEAFF. For the CDR3, the DNA is TGTGCCAGCAGTCCGGGACGCATGAACACTGAAGCTTTCTTT.

The V call is TRBV28, the J call TRBJ1-5; D is uncertain. CDR1 and CDR2 from the germline V gene are MDHEN and SYDVKM. The CDR3 totals 14 residues. The V and J ends lost 6 bases and 1 base respectively, with 10 bases between them. The CDR3 is CASSNDPSNQPQHF. DNA for the CDR3: TGTGCCAGCAGCAATGACCCAAGCAATCAGCCCCAGCATTTT.

The table lists this clone with a few counts. This rearrangement joins TRBV4-2 to TRBJ1-4; 8 nucleotides align to TRBD1. J was trimmed by 6 bases and V by 0 bases; bases with no gene match: 3. Germline lookup yields CDR1 LGHNA and CDR2 YNFKEQ. This CDR3 is 15 amino acids long. The CDR3 loop is CASSQDRGQDEKLFF. The CDR3 nucleotides are TGTGCCAGCAGCCAAGACAGGGGGCAGGATGAAAAACTGTTTTTT.

In regard to this clone: Other nucleotide sequences from this sample produce the same CDR3. CDR3 DNA sequence: TGCAGCGTTCTCGACCGCCTAAAAGAGACCCAGTACTTC. Residues: CSVLDRLKETQYF. The chain couples TRBV29-1 to TRBJ2-5; D not certain. V lost 5 bases and J lost 3, with 13 bases in between. This CDR3 is 13 amino acids long. Per the germline V gene, CDR1 is SQVTM and CDR2 is ANQGSEA.

CDR3 residues: CASSLIPGGIDTDTQYF. The CDR3 DNA reads TGCGCCAGCAGCTTGATTCCCGGGGGAATTGATACAGATACGCAGTATTTT. The chain joins TRBV5-1 to TRBJ2-3, with a possible D match to TRBD2 (6 bases). CDR1 and CDR2 (germline): SGHRS, YFSETQ. The V end lost 1 base, the J end lost 3 bases, and 18 bases lay between the germline ends. This CDR3 is built from 17 residues. The full variable domain, its missing parts supplied by reference TRBV5-1 and TRBJ2-3, is KAGVTQTPRYLIKTRGQQVTLSCSPISGHRSVSWYQQTPGQGLQFLFEYFSETQRNKGNFPGRFSGRQFSNSRSEMNVSTLELGDSALYLCASSLIPGGIDTDTQYFGPGTRLTVL.

The chain is built from TRBV12-5 and TRBJ2-2; the D is unclear. Germline loops: CDR1 LGHNT, CDR2 FRNRAP. Trimming took 2 bases from V and 3 from J, leaving 4 bases between them. This CDR3 has 13 residues. The chain's CDR3 is CASGLRDTGELFF. The CDR3 nucleotides are TGTGCTAGTGGTTTGCGTGACACCGGGGAGCTGTTTTTT.

The V gene is TRBV25-1, the J gene TRBJ1-5; 7 nucleotides align to TRBD1. From germline, CDR1 is MGHDK and CDR2 SYGVNS. This CDR3 is 14 amino acids long. The junction had 0 bases not matched to a gene; V was cut back by 3 bases and J by 1 base. The CDR3 DNA reads as TGTGCCAGCAGTGAGGGACAGAGCAATCAGCCCCAGCATTTT. It is translated as CASSEGQSNQPQHF. The whole variable domain, remainder taken from reference TRBV25-1 and TRBJ1-5, is EADIYQTPRYLVIGTGKKITLECSQTMGHDKMYWYQQDPGMELHLIHYSYGVNSTEKGDLSSESTVSRIRTEHFPLTLESARPSHTSQYLCASSEGQSNQPQHFGDGTRLSIL.

The chain uses TRBV29-1 and TRBJ1-2, with a possible D match to TRBD1 (6 bases). V was trimmed by 0 bases and J by 0 bases, leaving 14 bases between them. CDR3 size: 16 residues. The germline V gene encodes CDR1 SQVTM and CDR2 ANQGSEA. CDR3 sequence: CSVEDRIGGPNYGYTF. CDR3 DNA sequence: TGCAGCGTTGAAGATCGGATAGGGGGACCTAACTATGGCTACACCTTC.

The chain joins TRBV6-6 to TRBJ1-1, with a weak D call TRBD1 (5 bases). The germline V gene encodes CDR1 MNHNY and CDR2 SVGAGI (reference sequence). The germline V and J ends were trimmed by 4 bases and 0 bases, with 12 bases remaining between them. The CDR3 totals 15 residues. CDR3 sequence reads: CASSFTGVLNTEAFF. The CDR3 bases are TGTGCCAGCAGTTTCACGGGGGTGCTGAACACTGAAGCTTTCTTT.